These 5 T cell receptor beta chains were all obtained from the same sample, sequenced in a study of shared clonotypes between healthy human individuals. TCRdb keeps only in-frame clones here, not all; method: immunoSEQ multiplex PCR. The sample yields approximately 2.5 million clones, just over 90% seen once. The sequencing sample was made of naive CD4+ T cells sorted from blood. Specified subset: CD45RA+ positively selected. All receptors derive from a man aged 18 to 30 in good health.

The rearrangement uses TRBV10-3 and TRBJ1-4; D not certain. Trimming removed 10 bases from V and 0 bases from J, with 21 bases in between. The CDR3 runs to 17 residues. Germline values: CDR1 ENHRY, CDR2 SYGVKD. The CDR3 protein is CASTLKATSATNEKLFF. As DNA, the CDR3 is TGTGCCAGCACCCTTAAGGCCACCTCAGCAACTAATGAAAAACTGTTTTTT.

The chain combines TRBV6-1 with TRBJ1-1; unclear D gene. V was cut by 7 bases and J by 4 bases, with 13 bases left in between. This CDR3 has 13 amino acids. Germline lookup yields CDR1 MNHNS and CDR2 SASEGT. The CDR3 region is CASMRRGATEAFF. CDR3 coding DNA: TGTGCCAGCATGAGGAGAGGTGCCACTGAAGCTTTCTTT.

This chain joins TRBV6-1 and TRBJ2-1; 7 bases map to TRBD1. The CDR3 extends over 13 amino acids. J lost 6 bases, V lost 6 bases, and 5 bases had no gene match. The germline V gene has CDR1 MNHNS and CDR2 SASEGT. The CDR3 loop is CASRMTGLNEQFF. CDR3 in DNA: TGTGCCAGCAGAATGACAGGGCTCAATGAGCAGTTCTTC.

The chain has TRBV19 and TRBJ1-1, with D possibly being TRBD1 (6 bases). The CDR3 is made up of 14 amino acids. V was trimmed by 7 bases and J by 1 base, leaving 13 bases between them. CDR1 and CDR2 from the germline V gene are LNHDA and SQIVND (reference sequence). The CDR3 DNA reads TGTGCCAGTACCCGGGGGCAGGGGAACACTGAAGCTTTCTTT. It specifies CASTRGQGNTEAFF.

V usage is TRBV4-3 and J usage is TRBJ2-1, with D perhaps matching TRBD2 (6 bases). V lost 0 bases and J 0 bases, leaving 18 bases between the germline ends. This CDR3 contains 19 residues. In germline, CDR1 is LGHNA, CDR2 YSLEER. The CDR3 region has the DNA TGCGCCAGCAGCCAAGAATTGGGGTTTAGCGGCTTCTCCTACAATGAGCAGTTCTTC. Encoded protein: CASSQELGFSGFSYNEQFF.